This T cell receptor beta chain was sequenced for a study of cytomegalovirus exposure and HLA in healthy donors. The PCR employed 60 Vbeta primers together with 13 Jbeta primers. Produced via immunoSEQ multiplex PCR; TCRdb's table is partial and in-frame only. Of about 150,000 clones in the sample, roughly 80% were seen once. The length of the CDR3 is 12 residues. The germline CDR1 and CDR2 sequences are LNHDA and SQIVND (reference sequence). V dropped 8 bases and J dropped 2 bases, with 9 bases sitting between them. This chain links TRBV19 with TRBJ1-2; tentative D call: TRBD1 (5 bases). The sequencing sample was made of PBMCs. The source is a man aged 30 to 39 in good health and CMV-seropositive. The CDR3 region has the DNA TGTGCCAGTGGCTCAGGGAACTATGGCTACACCTTC. This gives the protein CASGSGNYGYTF.